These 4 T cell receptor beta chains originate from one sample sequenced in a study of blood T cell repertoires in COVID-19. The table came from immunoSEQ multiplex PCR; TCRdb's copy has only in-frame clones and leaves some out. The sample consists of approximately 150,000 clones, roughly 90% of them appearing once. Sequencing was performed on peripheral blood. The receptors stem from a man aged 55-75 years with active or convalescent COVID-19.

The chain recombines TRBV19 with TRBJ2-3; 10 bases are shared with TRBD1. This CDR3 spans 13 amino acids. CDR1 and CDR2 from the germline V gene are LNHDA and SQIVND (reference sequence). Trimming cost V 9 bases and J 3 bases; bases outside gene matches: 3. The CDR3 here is CASRDRGTDTQYF. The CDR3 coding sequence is TGTGCCAGCAGGGACAGGGGAACAGATACGCAGTATTTT.

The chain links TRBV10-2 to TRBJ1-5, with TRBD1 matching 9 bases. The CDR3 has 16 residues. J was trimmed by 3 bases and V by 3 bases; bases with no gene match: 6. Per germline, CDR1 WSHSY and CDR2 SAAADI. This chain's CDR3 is CASSDPDRGNNQPQHF. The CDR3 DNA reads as TGCGCCAGCAGTGACCCGGACAGGGGTAACAATCAGCCCCAGCATTTT.

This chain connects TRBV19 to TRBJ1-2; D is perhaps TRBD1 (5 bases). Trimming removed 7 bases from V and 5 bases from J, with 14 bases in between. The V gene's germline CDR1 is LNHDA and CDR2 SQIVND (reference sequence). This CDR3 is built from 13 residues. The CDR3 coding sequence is TGTGCCAGTACTGATCAAAGGGGATATGGCTACACCTTC. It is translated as CASTDQRGYGYTF.

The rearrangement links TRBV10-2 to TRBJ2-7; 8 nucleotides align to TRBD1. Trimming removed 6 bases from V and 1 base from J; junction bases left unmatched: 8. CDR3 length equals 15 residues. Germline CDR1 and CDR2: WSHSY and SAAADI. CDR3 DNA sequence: TGCGCCAGCAGGGTAGGACAGGGACCATCCTACGAGCAGTACTTC. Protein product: CASRVGQGPSYEQYF.